Presented here are 20 T cell receptor beta chains from one specimen sequenced in a study of cytomegalovirus exposure and HLA in healthy donors. Primers: 60 Vbeta forward and 13 Jbeta reverse. Only in-frame clones appear in the TCRdb table, and some are missing; sequencing was by immunoSEQ multiplex PCR. The sample holds 150,000 or so clones, roughly 80% seen once. The sequencing sample was made of PBMCs. These receptors were obtained from a woman aged 35 to 49 in good health and CMV-seronegative.

A single count supports this clone. This chain connects TRBV4-1 to TRBJ1-2; no reliable D call. The ends were cut back, 3 bases at V and 4 bases at J, with 12 bases in the middle. CDR1 is MGHRA and CDR2 is YSYEKL in the germline V gene. The CDR3 consists of 14 residues. In DNA form, the CDR3 reads TGCGCCAGCAGCCAGCCAGGTTTCGGCTATGGCTACACCTTC. Translation: CASSQPGFGYGYTF.

The V call is TRBV4-1, the J call TRBJ1-1; D ambiguous. Trimming shortened V by 1 base and J by 10 bases, and 13 bases separated the two germline ends. CDR3 length: 13 residues. Germline CDR1 reads MGHRA; CDR2 reads YSYEKL. The CDR3 DNA follows: TGCGCCAGCAGCCAAGTGAACAGCCAGAGAGCTTTCTTT. As protein: CASSQVNSQRAFF.

The chain combines TRBV5-1 with TRBJ1-1; 10 positions match TRBD1. The CDR3 length is 15 residues. Germline CDR1 and CDR2: SGHRS and YFSETQ. J gave up 5 bases and V 4 bases, and 8 bases lay outside the gene matches. DNA for the CDR3: TGCGCCAGCAGCCAGACCGGGACAGGGGAGACTGAAGCTTTCTTT. This translates into CASSQTGTGETEAFF.

CDR3 protein: CASNPRVGNSPLHF. The CDR3 DNA reads TGTGCCAGCAACCCGAGGGTGGGGAATTCACCCCTCCACTTT. This chain joins TRBV7-9 and TRBJ1-6; D unclear. The germline CDR1 and CDR2 sequences are SEHNR and FQNEAQ (reference sequence). Trimming shortened V by 7 bases and J by 7 bases, and 14 bases separated the two germline ends. This CDR3 is 14 amino acids long. The complete variable domain, with remaining parts taken from reference TRBV7-9 and TRBJ1-6, reads DTGVSQNPRHKITKRGQNVTFRCDPISEHNRLYWYRQTLGQGPEFLTYFQNEAQLEKSRLLSDRFSAERPKGSFSTLEIQRTEQGDSAMYLCASNPRVGNSPLHFGNGTRLTVT.

The CDR3 spells CASLDRGLSQPQHF. The CDR3 DNA reads as TGTGCCAGCTTAGACAGGGGGCTTAGTCAGCCCCAGCATTTT. J is TRBJ1-5 and V is TRBV2, with 10 bases fitting TRBD1. CDR3 length: 14 residues. Per the germline V gene, CDR1 is SNHLY and CDR2 is FYNNEI. The junction had 7 bases not matched to a gene; V was cut back by 8 bases and J by 6 bases.

This clone was picked up a small number of times. A read error may produce the germline difference seen at one junction end. The V and J genes are TRBV7-9 and TRBJ1-1, with D unclear. There are 12 residues in the CDR3. Germline V gene sequence: CDR1 SEHNR, CDR2 FQNEAQ (reference sequence). The CDR3 protein is CSSSRAQVEAFF. The CDR3 DNA sequence: TGTTCCAGCAGCCGAGCCCAGGTTGAAGCTTTCTTT. Combining the CDR3 with reference TRBV7-9 and TRBJ1-1 gives the whole variable domain DTGVSQNPRHKITKRGQNVTFRCDPISEHNRLYWYRQTLGQGPEFLTYFQNEAQLEKSRLLSDRFSAERPKGSFSTLEIQRTEQGDSAMYLCSSSRAQVEAFFGQGTRLTVV.

V and J are TRBV6-5 and TRBJ1-5; possible D gene TRBD1, 6 bases. This CDR3 contains 14 residues. Germline V gene data show CDR1 as MNHEY and CDR2 as SVGAGI. V was trimmed by 7 bases and J by 4 bases, leaving 14 bases between them. In DNA, the CDR3 is TGTGCCAGCACCCCCGGGCAGGGGAATCAGCCCCAGCATTTT. It encodes CASTPGQGNQPQHF.

V is TRBV28 and J is TRBJ1-4; D might be TRBD1 (5 bases). The CDR3 length is 17 residues. Between the trimmed V and J ends, which lost 1 base and 8 bases, there was a span of 20 bases. Germline V lookup: CDR1 MDHEN, CDR2 SYDVKM. The CDR3 DNA reads as TGTGCCAGCAGTTTATACGGCGGGGCAGGGCGTGTCGAAAAACTGTTTTTT. It yields the protein CASSLYGGAGRVEKLFF.

The V call is TRBV7-9, the J call TRBJ1-5; TRBD1 agrees at 8 bases. The CDR3 contains 13 residues. V lost 8 bases to trimming and J lost 2 bases; unmatched junction nucleotides: 2. CDR1 and CDR2 (germline): SEHNR, FQNEAQ (reference sequence). CDR3 in amino acids: CASDRGGNQPQHF. The CDR3 coding sequence is TGTGCCAGCGACAGGGGCGGCAATCAGCCCCAGCATTTT.

The gene calls are TRBV5-1 and TRBJ2-2; the D is unclear. V gave up 0 bases and J gave up 4 bases, with 19 bases separating them. This CDR3 comprises 18 residues. CDR1 and CDR2 (germline): SGHRS, YFSETQ. CDR3 DNA: TGCGCCAGCAGCTTGGGTGGCGTCCGCAAGACGGGCACCGGGGAGCTGTTTTTT. Translating gives CASSLGGVRKTGTGELFF.

The chain couples TRBV5-1 to TRBJ2-1, with 13 bases fitting TRBD2. Germline V lookup: CDR1 SGHRS, CDR2 YFSETQ. The CDR3 consists of 16 residues. With 3 bases clipped from V and 5 bases from J, the junction kept 5 bases outside the gene matches. The CDR3 bases are TGCGCCAGCAGCTCCGCGGGACTAGCGGGGCACAATGAGCAGTTCTTC. Protein: CASSSAGLAGHNEQFF.

The chain has TRBV5-5 and TRBJ1-5; a weak D match, TRBD1 (6 bases). V was pared by 3 bases and J by 3 bases, with 10 bases between. This CDR3 region has 14 residues. Germline lookup yields CDR1 SGHKS and CDR2 YYEKEE (reference sequence). CDR3 residues: CASSSRQANQPQHF. CDR3 nucleotides: TGTGCCAGCAGCTCCAGACAGGCCAATCAGCCCCAGCATTTT.

The rearrangement links TRBV5-4 to TRBJ2-3, with D tentatively TRBD1 (6 bases). This CDR3 is 16 amino acids long. Germline V CDR1 and CDR2: SGHNT, YYREEE (reference sequence). Trimming removed 0 bases from V and 2 bases from J, with 13 bases in between. CDR3 nucleotides: TGTGCCAGCAGCTTGGGGACGGACAGCCTCACAGATACGCAGTATTTT. Translating gives CASSLGTDSLTDTQYF.

The gene calls are TRBV4-2 and TRBJ1-4; no clear D gene. In germline, CDR1 is LGHNA, CDR2 YNFKEQ. This CDR3 comprises 17 residues. Deletions cut 0 bases from V and 4 bases from J, with 15 bases between. The chain's CDR3 is CASSQESGQQFNEKLFF. The CDR3 nucleotides read TGTGCCAGCAGCCAAGAAAGCGGGCAGCAGTTTAATGAAAAACTGTTTTTT.

The chain links TRBV27 to TRBJ1-5, with D uncertain. Germline V CDR1 and CDR2: MNHEY, SMNVEV (reference sequence). V gave up 2 bases and J gave up 4 bases, with 6 bases separating them. This CDR3 comprises 13 residues. CDR3 protein: CASSLRGNQPQHF. The CDR3 DNA sequence: TGTGCCAGCAGTTTACGAGGGAATCAGCCCCAGCATTTT.

As DNA, the CDR3 is TGTGCCAGTAGTATAGAAGGCGACATAAACACTGAAGCTTTCTTT. This codes for CASSIEGDINTEAFF. The J gene is TRBJ1-1, the V gene TRBV19; D is unclear. The CDR3 runs to 15 residues. V lost 0 bases, J lost 2 bases, and 10 bases lay in between. The germline gives CDR1 LNHDA, CDR2 SQIVND (reference sequence).

This clone is a singleton in its sample. V gene TRBV5-4 combines with J gene TRBJ1-1; TRBD1 matches at 8 bases. The length of the CDR3 is 16 residues. The V segment lost 0 bases and the J segment 0 bases; nucleotides outside the gene matches: 4. Germline assignment: CDR1 SGHNT and CDR2 YYREEE (reference sequence). CDR3 loop: CASSLAGGIVNTEAFF. CDR3 coding DNA: TGTGCCAGCAGCTTGGCAGGGGGCATTGTGAACACTGAAGCTTTCTTT.

This chain joins TRBV4-1 and TRBJ2-3, with D tentatively TRBD1 (6 bases). Germline V lookup: CDR1 MGHRA, CDR2 YSYEKL. Deletions cut 3 bases from V and 2 bases from J, with 12 bases between. The CDR3 is 15 residues long. Written as DNA, the CDR3 is TGCGCCAGCAGCCAGGACAGCAGACCCACAGATACGCAGTATTTT. Translating gives CASSQDSRPTDTQYF.

The CDR3 sequence: CAWREGTSGFGPFF. The CDR3 nucleotides read TGTGCCTGGAGGGAAGGGACTAGCGGGTTCGGCCCGTTCTTC. The chain uses TRBV30 and TRBJ2-1; 12 bases align to TRBD2. The V segment lost 3 bases and the J segment 15 bases; nucleotides outside the gene matches: 12. The CDR3 loop spans 14 amino acids. The germline CDR1 and CDR2 sequences are GTSNPN and SVGIG (reference sequence).

The chain carries TRBV30 and TRBJ1-5; 7 nucleotides match TRBD1. Germline-derived CDR1 and CDR2 are GTSNPN and SVGIG (reference sequence). The CDR3 contains 14 residues. V gave up 2 bases and J gave up 5 bases; unmatched junction bases: 6. CDR3 loop: CAWSRKGADQPQHF. CDR3 bases: TGTGCCTGGAGTAGGAAGGGGGCCGATCAGCCCCAGCATTTT.